What follows are 18 T cell receptor beta chains derived from one specimen sequenced in a study of OX40 agonist ivuxolimab in advanced cancers. Libraries were prepared by immunoSEQ multiplex PCR; TCRdb keeps only in-frame clonotypes and omits some of them. In the table there are roughly 28,000 clones, 83% of which are singletons. Here the sequenced sample was CD4+ or CD8+ T cells sorted from blood, taken in a trial of the OX40 agonist ivuxolimab. The receptors were sampled from an adult with an advanced solid tumor such as melanoma, head and neck, liver or kidney cancer.

This clone has a single count. The chain uses TRBV13 and TRBJ2-6; D perhaps matches TRBD1 (5 bases). CDR1 is PRHDT, CDR2 FYEKMQ, per germline (reference sequence). The CDR3 spans 17 residues. Deletions cut 0 bases from V and 0 bases from J, with 9 bases between. The CDR3 DNA sequence: TGTGCCAGCAGCTTAGGACTTGGGGCCTCTGGGGCCAACGTCCTGACTTTC. As protein: CASSLGLGASGANVLTF.

The V call is TRBV19, the J call TRBJ1-1; the match to TRBD1 covers 9 bases. This CDR3 is 15 amino acids long. Germline values: CDR1 LNHDA, CDR2 SQIVND (reference sequence). V was clipped by 7 bases and J by 6 bases; unmatched bases: 12. The CDR3 protein is CASTSRPGQGSEAFF. The CDR3, as DNA: TGTGCCAGTACCTCCCGACCGGGACAGGGATCTGAAGCTTTCTTT.

This clone showed up just once. The CDR3 spells CASSPSSGGEETQYF. The CDR3 DNA is TGTGCCAGCTCACCATCTAGCGGGGGGGAAGAGACCCAGTACTTC. The V gene is TRBV18, the J gene TRBJ2-5; 12 bases map to TRBD2. The germline CDR1 and CDR2 sequences are KGHSH and LQKENI. This CDR3 contains 15 residues. V shed 2 bases and J 3 bases; nucleotides not matched to a gene: 1.

The rearrangement joins TRBV7-9 to TRBJ1-1, with D possibly being TRBD1 (5 bases). With 6 bases removed from V and 1 base from J, the gap between germline ends came to 9 bases. Germline CDR1 reads SEHNR; CDR2 reads FQNEAQ (reference sequence). The length of the CDR3 is 13 residues. The CDR3 region is CASRDGGNTEAFF. The DNA for the CDR3 is TGTGCCAGCAGGGACGGGGGGAACACTGAAGCTTTCTTT.

The J gene is TRBJ2-5, the V gene TRBV11-2, with D hard to call. V was clipped by 3 bases and J by 4 bases, with 12 bases between them. Per the germline V gene, CDR1 is SGHAT and CDR2 is FQNNGV. This CDR3 is built from 14 residues. The CDR3 sequence is CASSFRARGETQYF. The DNA for the CDR3 is TGTGCCAGCAGCTTCCGGGCCAGAGGAGAGACCCAGTACTTC.

The chain uses TRBV5-1 and TRBJ1-2, with TRBD1 identical over 9 bases. The CDR3 is 15 residues long. The germline CDR1 and CDR2 sequences are SGHRS and YFSETQ. The junction had 9 bases not matched to a gene; V was cut back by 4 bases and J by 5 bases. The CDR3 nucleotides read TGCGCCAGCAGCATCCAGACAGGGGGAGCTTATGGCTACACCTTC. This gives the protein CASSIQTGGAYGYTF.

The V and J genes are TRBV27 and TRBJ1-3; TRBD1 is a possible D gene (5 bases). The CDR3 is 14 residues long. Germline V gene lookup returns CDR1 MNHEY and CDR2 SMNVEV (reference sequence). V was trimmed by 6 bases and J by 0 bases, leaving 9 bases between them. CDR3 sequence reads: CASSRGLSGNTIYF. In DNA form, the CDR3 reads TGTGCCAGCAGCCGGGGCCTCTCTGGAAACACCATATATTTT.

J is TRBJ1-2 and V is TRBV5-4; 7 bases are shared with TRBD1. V trimming: 3 bases; J trimming: 2 bases; junction bases outside the gene matches: 10. The CDR3 sequence is 16 residues long. CDR1 is SGHNT, CDR2 YYREEE, per germline (reference sequence). CDR3: CASSSPLDRANYGYTF. The DNA for the CDR3 is TGTGCCAGCAGCTCGCCGCTTGACAGGGCCAACTATGGCTACACCTTC.

CDR3 sequence: CASSLGDSYYNQPQHF. The CDR3 DNA reads TGTGCCAGCAGCTTAGGGGACAGCTATTACAATCAGCCCCAGCATTTT. This chain connects TRBV7-9 to TRBJ1-5; 7 nucleotides match TRBD1. Germline CDR1 SEHNR, CDR2 FQNEAQ (reference sequence). The CDR3 covers 16 residues. The junction had 6 bases not matched to a gene; V was cut back by 1 base and J by 3 bases.

For this clone: The same CDR3 can be traced to other DNA sequences in this sample. V is TRBV6-5 and J is TRBJ2-7, with 8 bases aligning to TRBD1. V lost 6 bases, J lost 3 bases, and 7 bases stayed unmatched. This CDR3 has 14 amino acids. From germline, CDR1 is MNHEY and CDR2 SVGAGI. The CDR3 region has the DNA TGTGCCAGCAGCCCCGGGACAGGTCGCTACGAGCAGTACTTC. Protein sequence: CASSPGTGRYEQYF.

CDR3 residues: CASSLGTASGNTIYF. DNA for the CDR3: TGTGCCAGCAGTCTGGGGACAGCCTCTGGAAACACCATATATTTT. The chain recombines TRBV2 with TRBJ1-3, with TRBD1 matching over 7 bases. From germline, CDR1 is SNHLY and CDR2 FYNNEI. Trimming at V came to 5 bases and at J to 0 bases, leaving 4 bases not matched to a gene. CDR3 length: 15 amino acids.

Concerning this clone itself: This CDR3 is also generated by other DNA sequences in the sample. The chain joins TRBV5-1 to TRBJ1-2; 9 positions match TRBD1. CDR1 and CDR2 from the germline V gene are SGHRS and YFSETQ. The J segment lost 5 bases and the V segment lost 0 bases, leaving 2 bases of the junction unmatched. The CDR3 has 14 amino acids. This CDR3 is CASSLADRGYGYTF. In nucleotides, the CDR3 is TGCGCCAGCAGCTTGGCGGACAGGGGATATGGCTACACCTTC.

The chain uses TRBV27 and TRBJ2-5; D may be TRBD1 (5 bases). The CDR3 covers 14 residues. Trimming removed 2 bases at V and 4 bases at J, with 11 bases between. Germline V lookup: CDR1 MNHEY, CDR2 SMNVEV (reference sequence). The CDR3 reads CASSLNGAGETQYF. For the CDR3, the DNA is TGTGCCAGCAGTTTAAATGGGGCAGGAGAGACCCAGTACTTC.

The chain uses TRBV30 and TRBJ2-3; 9 positions match TRBD2. From germline, CDR1 is GTSNPN and CDR2 SVGIG (reference sequence). J was trimmed by 2 bases and V by 0 bases; bases with no gene match: 3. The CDR3 has 15 residues. The CDR3 DNA reads as TGTGCCTGGAGTGTGGAGCGGGGGGTCACAGATACGCAGTATTTT. It specifies CAWSVERGVTDTQYF.

The chain uses TRBV4-2 and TRBJ2-1, with a tentative D call TRBD2 (7 bases). The V gene lost 1 base and the J gene lost 9 bases, with 13 bases spanning the gap. CDR3 length: 14 amino acids. Germline CDR1 and CDR2: LGHNA and YNFKEQ. For the CDR3, the DNA is TGTGCCAGCAGCCAAGGGTGGGGGGGCCCTGAGCAGTTCTTC. Amino acid sequence: CASSQGWGGPEQFF.

This sequence joins TRBV6-5 and TRBJ2-7, with TRBD2 as a possible D gene (6 bases). Germline V lookup: CDR1 MNHEY, CDR2 SVGAGI. The CDR3 loop spans 15 amino acids. The V gene lost 8 bases and the J gene lost 0 bases, with 17 bases spanning the gap. CDR3 sequence reads: CASGDGGAPSYEQYF. As DNA, the CDR3 is TGTGCCAGCGGCGATGGAGGGGCCCCCTCCTACGAGCAGTACTTC.

This chain joins TRBV19 and TRBJ2-5, with D perhaps matching TRBD2 (6 bases). CDR3 length: 16 amino acids. The V gene's germline CDR1 is LNHDA and CDR2 SQIVND (reference sequence). V was pared by 1 base and J by 1 base, with 13 bases between. The CDR3 spells CASSIGGLGGQETQYF. The CDR3 nucleotides are TGTGCCAGTAGTATAGGGGGCCTCGGGGGCCAAGAGACCCAGTACTTC.

DNA of the CDR3: TGCGCCAGCAGTGAGTCGCTCCAGCTCCCTGGTAATTCACCCCTCCACTTT. This sequence encodes CASSESLQLPGNSPLHF. The chain employs TRBV10-2 and TRBJ1-6; D call uncertain. The V gene lost 0 bases and the J gene lost 6 bases, with 15 bases spanning the gap. This CDR3 region has 17 residues. The V gene's germline CDR1 is WSHSY and CDR2 SAAADI.